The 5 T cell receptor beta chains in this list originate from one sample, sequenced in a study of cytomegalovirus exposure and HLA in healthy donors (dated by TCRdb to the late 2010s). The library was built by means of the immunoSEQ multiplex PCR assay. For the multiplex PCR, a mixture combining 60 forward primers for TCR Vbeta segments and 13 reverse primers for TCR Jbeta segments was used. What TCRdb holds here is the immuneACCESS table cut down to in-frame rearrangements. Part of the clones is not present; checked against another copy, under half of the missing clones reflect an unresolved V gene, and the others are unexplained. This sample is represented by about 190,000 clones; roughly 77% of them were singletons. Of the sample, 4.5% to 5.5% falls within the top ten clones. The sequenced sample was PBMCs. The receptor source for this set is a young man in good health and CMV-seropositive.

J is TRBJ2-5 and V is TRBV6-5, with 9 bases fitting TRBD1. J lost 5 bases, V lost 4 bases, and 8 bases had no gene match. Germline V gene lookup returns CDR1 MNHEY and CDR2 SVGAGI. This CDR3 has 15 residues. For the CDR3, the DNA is TGTGCCAGCAGTTTTACAGGGGGCGTTGGGGAGACCCAGTACTTC. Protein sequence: CASSFTGGVGETQYF.

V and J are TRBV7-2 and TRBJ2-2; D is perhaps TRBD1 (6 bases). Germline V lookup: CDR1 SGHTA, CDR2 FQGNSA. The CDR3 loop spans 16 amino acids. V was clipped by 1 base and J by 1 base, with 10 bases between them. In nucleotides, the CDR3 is TGTGCCAGCAGCTTAGTTACAGGGATGAACACCGGGGAGCTGTTTTTT. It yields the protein CASSLVTGMNTGELFF.

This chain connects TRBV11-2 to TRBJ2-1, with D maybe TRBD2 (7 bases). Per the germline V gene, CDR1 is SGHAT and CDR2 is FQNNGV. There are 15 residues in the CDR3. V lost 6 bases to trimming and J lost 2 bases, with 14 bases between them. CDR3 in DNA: TGTGCCAGCAGTCATAACGGGGGGCCCTACAATGAGCAGTTCTTC. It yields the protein CASSHNGGPYNEQFF.

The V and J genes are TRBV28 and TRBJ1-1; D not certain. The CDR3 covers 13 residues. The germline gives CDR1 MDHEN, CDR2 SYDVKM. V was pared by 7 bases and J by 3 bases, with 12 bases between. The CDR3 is CASMDKRHTEAFF. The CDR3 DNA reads TGTGCCAGCATGGATAAGAGGCACACTGAAGCTTTCTTT.

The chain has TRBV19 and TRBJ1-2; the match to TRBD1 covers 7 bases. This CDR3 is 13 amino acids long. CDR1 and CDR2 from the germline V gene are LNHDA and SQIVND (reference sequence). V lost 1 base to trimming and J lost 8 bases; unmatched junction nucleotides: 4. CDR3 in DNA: TGTGCCAGTAGTATAGTACAGGACAGGGGCTACACCTTC. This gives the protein CASSIVQDRGYTF. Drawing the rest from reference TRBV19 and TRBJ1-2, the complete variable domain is DGGITQSPKYLFRKEGQNVTLSCEQNLNHDAMYWYRQDPGQGLRLIYYSQIVNDFQKGDIAEGYSVSREKKESFPLTVTSAQKNPTAFYLCASSIVQDRGYTFGSGTRLTVV.